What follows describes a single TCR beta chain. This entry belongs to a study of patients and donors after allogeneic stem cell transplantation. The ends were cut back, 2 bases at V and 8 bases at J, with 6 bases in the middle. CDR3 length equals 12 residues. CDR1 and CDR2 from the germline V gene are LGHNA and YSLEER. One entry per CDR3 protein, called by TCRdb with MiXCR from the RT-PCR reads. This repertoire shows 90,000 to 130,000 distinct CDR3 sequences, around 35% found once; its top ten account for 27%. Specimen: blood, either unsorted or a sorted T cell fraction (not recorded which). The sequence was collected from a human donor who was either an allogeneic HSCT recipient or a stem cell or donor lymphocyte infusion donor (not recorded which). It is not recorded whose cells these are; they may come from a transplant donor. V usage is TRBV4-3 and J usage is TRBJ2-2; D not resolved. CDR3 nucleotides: TGCGCCAGCAGCCAAACCGGGGGGGAGCTGTTTTTT. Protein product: CASSQTGGELFF.